These 14 T cell receptor beta chains were all obtained from the same sample, sequenced in a study of blood T cell repertoires in COVID-19. The data were produced by immunoSEQ multiplex PCR, yet TCRdb's version contains in-frame clones alone and is incomplete. The data contain 120,000 to 150,000 clones, roughly 84% of them seen just once; the ten biggest clones take up around 7.2%. The sample consisted of peripheral blood. Source of these receptors: a woman aged 45-65 years in a cohort sampled during active or convalescent COVID-19.

The genes are TRBV2 and TRBJ1-6; a possible D gene is TRBD1 (5 bases). Germline CDR1 is SNHLY and CDR2 is FYNNEI. CDR3 size: 13 residues. Trimming left V 6 bases short and J 8 bases short, with 11 bases between. CDR3 sequence (DNA): TGTGCCAGCAGGCCGACCAGGGATTCACCCCTCCACTTT. This translates into CASRPTRDSPLHF.

The chain carries TRBV25-1 and TRBJ1-2; no clear D gene. This CDR3 has 17 residues. Trimming took off 1 base at V and 6 bases at J, with 21 bases between the two ends. Germline lookup yields CDR1 MGHDK and CDR2 SYGVNS. The CDR3: CASSEFDLRLDNDGYTF. CDR3 in DNA: TGTGCCAGCAGTGAATTCGATCTAAGACTGGATAATGATGGCTACACCTTC.

V and J are TRBV2 and TRBJ1-6; TRBD1 matches at 7 bases. This CDR3 comprises 13 residues. CDR1 and CDR2 from the germline V gene are SNHLY and FYNNEI. V dropped 10 bases and J dropped 7; count of bases not matched to a gene: 7. The CDR3 nucleotides read TGTGCCATCCGACAGGGATGGAATTCACCCCTCCACTTT. Translation: CAIRQGWNSPLHF. Based on the CDR3 plus reference TRBV2 and TRBJ1-6, the full variable domain is EPEVTQTPSHQVTQMGQEVILRCVPISNHLYFYWYRQILGQKVEFLVSFYNNEISEKSEIFDDQFSVERPDGSNFTLKIRSTKLEDSAMYFCAIRQGWNSPLHFGNGTRLTVT.

CDR3 amino acids: CASSKPWTGPYNSPLHF. As DNA, the CDR3 is TGTGCCAGTAGTAAGCCCTGGACAGGGCCTTATAATTCACCCCTCCACTTT. The genes are TRBV19 and TRBJ1-6; 8 nucleotides align to TRBD1. This CDR3 region has 17 residues. The germline CDR1 and CDR2 sequences are LNHDA and SQIVND (reference sequence). J was trimmed by 4 bases and V by 4 bases; bases with no gene match: 9.

This clone is a singleton in its sample. The chain couples TRBV14 to TRBJ2-1; 10 bases fit TRBD2. Germline lookup yields CDR1 SGHDN and CDR2 FVKESK. The V segment lost 5 bases and the J segment 5 bases; nucleotides outside the gene matches: 12. The length of the CDR3 is 17 residues. This chain's CDR3 is CASSSSLAGGSDNEQFF. CDR3 sequence (DNA): TGTGCCAGCAGCTCCTCGTTAGCGGGGGGTTCCGACAATGAGCAGTTCTTC.

The chain uses TRBV27 and TRBJ1-2; 10 nucleotides align to TRBD1. The CDR3 consists of 13 residues. J lost 7 bases, V lost 5 bases, and 4 bases had no gene match. Germline CDR1 is MNHEY and CDR2 is SMNVEV (reference sequence). The CDR3 sequence is CASSVDRGGGYTF. The DNA of the CDR3 is TGTGCCAGCAGTGTGGACAGGGGGGGTGGCTACACCTTC.

The rearrangement joins TRBV19 to TRBJ2-1, with 10 bases fitting TRBD2. V lost 8 bases and J lost 4; bases outside the gene matches: 8. The CDR3 runs 15 residues. Germline loops: CDR1 LNHDA, CDR2 SQIVND (reference sequence). CDR3 residues: CASGPGTSAYNEQFF. In DNA form, the CDR3 reads TGTGCCAGTGGCCCCGGGACTAGCGCTTACAATGAGCAGTTCTTC.

The V gene is TRBV6-5, the J gene TRBJ2-1, with D possibly being TRBD2 (5 bases). This CDR3 is 13 amino acids long. V was clipped by 8 bases and J by 6 bases, with 14 bases between them. Germline lookup yields CDR1 MNHEY and CDR2 SVGAGI. CDR3: CASLVRGSNEQFF. CDR3 coding DNA: TGTGCCAGCTTAGTTCGGGGTAGCAATGAGCAGTTCTTC.

This clone was found a few times. J is TRBJ1-1 and V is TRBV2; perhaps TRBD1 as D (5 bases). Trimming shortened V by 3 bases and J by 1 base, and 12 bases separated the two germline ends. The CDR3 loop spans 15 amino acids. Germline V lookup: CDR1 SNHLY, CDR2 FYNNEI. The CDR3 loop is CASSDRRQGNTEAFF. The CDR3 nucleotides are TGTGCCAGCAGTGATCGTCGGCAGGGGAACACTGAAGCTTTCTTT.

V is TRBV12-3 or TRBV12-4 and J is TRBJ1-1; TRBD1 might be the D (6 bases). Trimming removed 3 bases at V and 7 bases at J, with 9 bases between. The CDR3 consists of 12 residues. This CDR3 reads CASSFLGGEAFF. The CDR3 bases are TGTGCCAGCAGTTTTTTAGGGGGTGAAGCTTTCTTT.

Only a few counts were recorded for this clone. This sequence joins TRBV4-1 and TRBJ2-3, with 8 positions matching TRBD2. With 0 bases clipped from V and 1 base from J, the junction kept 6 bases outside the gene matches. CDR1 is MGHRA, CDR2 YSYEKL, per germline. CDR3 length equals 17 residues. CDR3 bases: TGCGCCAGCAGCCAAGAGTGGGCGGGGGGCCGCACAGATACGCAGTATTTT. Its protein product is CASSQEWAGGRTDTQYF.

The rearrangement uses TRBV2 and TRBJ1-3; 10 bases are shared with TRBD1. The CDR3 loop spans 16 amino acids. The V segment lost 6 bases and the J segment 3 bases; nucleotides outside the gene matches: 8. CDR1 is SNHLY and CDR2 is FYNNEI in the germline V gene. The CDR3 here is CASRRTGGDGGNTIYF. CDR3 DNA sequence: TGTGCCAGCAGGAGGACAGGGGGAGATGGTGGAAACACCATATATTTT.

The chain links TRBV5-1 to TRBJ1-4; D is perhaps TRBD1 (6 bases). The CDR3 spans 15 residues. V lost 5 bases to trimming and J lost 8 bases, with 19 bases between them. Germline CDR1 reads SGHRS; CDR2 reads YFSETQ. The CDR3: CASSTRGAGREKLFF. The CDR3, as DNA: TGCGCCAGCAGTACCCGGGGGGCCGGGCGGGAAAAACTGTTTTTT.

The V gene is TRBV7-9, the J gene TRBJ1-5; a weak D match, TRBD1 (5 bases). This CDR3 region has 14 residues. The V end was cut by 2 bases, the J end by 0 bases, with 5 bases between. Germline assignment: CDR1 SEHNR and CDR2 FQNEAQ (reference sequence). CDR3 coding DNA: TGTGCCAGCAGCTTACAGGGTAGCAATCAGCCCCAGCATTTT. This codes for CASSLQGSNQPQHF.